The 15 T cell receptor beta chains below were found in one sample sequenced in a study of T-cell memory formation after mild COVID-19. TCRdb ran MiXCR on the 5' RACE reads and lists one entry per CDR3 protein. This table holds tens of thousands of distinct CDR3 sequences, approximately 15% found once. Sequenced input: PBMCs or a T cell subset sorted from them (not recorded which). The receptors derive from an adult woman who had mild COVID-19 (a few samples of this study predate the infection). Cell type and time point are not known.

V and J are TRBV7-9 and TRBJ2-3, with 10 bases aligning to TRBD2. This CDR3 has 18 residues. Germline CDR1 SEHNR, CDR2 FQNEAQ (reference sequence). The V gene end was trimmed by 5 bases and the J gene end by 1 base; junction bases not matched to a gene: 12. The CDR3 is CASSAGLAVSTRTDTQYF. DNA for the CDR3: TGTGCCAGCAGCGCCGGACTAGCGGTCTCTACTCGCACAGATACGCAGTATTTT.

The chain carries TRBV7-9 and TRBJ2-1; D perhaps matches TRBD2 (6 bases). V lost 3 bases to trimming and J lost 10 bases, with 7 bases between them. The CDR3 totals 11 residues. The germline CDR1 and CDR2 sequences are SEHNR and FQNEAQ (reference sequence). The CDR3 DNA follows: TGTGCCAGCAGCTTTCGGGGGGAGCAGTTCTTC. Translation: CASSFRGEQFF.

The table lists this clonotype with a few counts. This chain uses TRBV12-3 or TRBV12-4 with TRBJ2-1; 8 bases align to TRBD2. Trimming took 3 bases from V and 7 from J; bases not matched to a gene: 11. The CDR3 covers 16 residues. Here the CDR3 reads CASSFSLRREANEQFF. The CDR3 bases are TGTGCCAGCAGTTTTAGCTTGAGGCGGGAGGCAAATGAGCAGTTCTTC.

This clonotype has at least ten counts. This rearrangement joins TRBV7-9 to TRBJ2-3, with a tentative D call TRBD1 (5 bases). Germline-derived CDR1 and CDR2 are SEHNR and FQNEAQ (reference sequence). The CDR3 consists of 15 residues. Between the trimmed V and J ends, which lost 0 bases and 1 base, there was a span of 8 bases. CDR3 DNA: TGTGCCAGCAGCTTAGCGGGGCCGCGCACAGATACGCAGTATTTT. Its translation: CASSLAGPRTDTQYF.

V is TRBV20-1 and J is TRBJ2-3; 11 bases map to TRBD2. The germline CDR1 and CDR2 sequences are DFQATT and SNEGSKA (reference sequence). Losses at the gene ends were 2 bases for V and 1 base for J; bases not matched to a gene: 11. This CDR3 is built from 18 residues. CDR3 in amino acids: CSARIAGGPGVGTDTQYF. The CDR3 coding sequence is TGCAGTGCTAGAATAGCGGGGGGGCCCGGGGTAGGCACAGATACGCAGTATTTT.

This clonotype came up many times. The V gene is TRBV7-9, the J gene TRBJ2-1, with 10 positions matching TRBD2. Trimming took 4 bases from V and 8 from J; bases not matched to a gene: 8. Germline CDR1 SEHNR, CDR2 FQNEAQ (reference sequence). The CDR3 length is 15 residues. The CDR3 sequence is CASSSQRGGFDEQFF. The CDR3 nucleotides are TGTGCCAGCAGCTCCCAGCGGGGGGGCTTCGATGAGCAGTTCTTC.

This chain uses TRBV7-3 with TRBJ2-5; either TRBD1 or TRBD2 may supply D (5 bases each). The CDR3 spans 16 residues. The germline V gene encodes CDR1 SGHTA and CDR2 FQGTGA. V dropped 0 bases and J dropped 5 bases, with 16 bases sitting between them. Here the CDR3 reads CASSLTGVRGAETQYF. The CDR3 coding sequence is TGTGCCAGCAGCTTAACTGGTGTACGGGGCGCGGAGACCCAGTACTTC. Drawing the rest from reference TRBV7-3 and TRBJ2-5, the complete variable domain is GAGVSQTPSNKVTEKGKYVELRCDPISGHTALYWYRQSLGQGPEFLIYFQGTGAADDSGLPNDRFFAVRPEGSVSTLKIQRTERGDSAVYLCASSLTGVRGAETQYFGPGTRLLVL.

This clonotype was counted only a few times. This sequence joins TRBV27 and TRBJ1-2; 8 bases are a match to TRBD1. After removal of 2 bases from V and 4 bases from J, the junction contained 6 bases not matched to a gene. The CDR3 covers 15 residues. CDR1 and CDR2 (germline): MNHEY, SMNVEV (reference sequence). The CDR3 here is CASSLISGGGYGYTF. In nucleotides, the CDR3 is TGTGCCAGCAGTTTAATATCAGGGGGCGGCTATGGCTACACCTTC.

The chain links TRBV9 to TRBJ2-5, with TRBD2 identical over 9 bases. Germline assignment: CDR1 SGDLS and CDR2 YYNGEE. J gave up 4 bases and V 0 bases, and 4 bases lay outside the gene matches. CDR3 length: 15 residues. As DNA, the CDR3 is TGTGCCAGCAGCGTAGAGGCTAGCGGGATAGAGACCCAGTACTTC. Its protein product is CASSVEASGIETQYF. Full variable domain (missing parts from reference TRBV9 and TRBJ2-5): DSGVTQTPKHLITATGQRVTLRCSPRSGDLSVYWYQQSLDQGLQFLIQYYNGEERAKGNILERFSAQQFPDLHSELNLSSLELGDSALYFCASSVEASGIETQYFGPGTRLLVL.

This clonotype was seen only a few times. The chain is built from TRBV4-1 and TRBJ2-7; unclear D gene. The ends were cut back, 1 base at V and 0 bases at J, with 10 bases in the middle. The germline CDR1 and CDR2 sequences are MGHRA and YSYEKL. This CDR3 contains 15 residues. CDR3 nucleotides: TGCGCCAGCAGCCAAGGGCAGGTGGGCTCCTACGAGCAGTACTTC. It translates to CASSQGQVGSYEQYF.

This clonotype was found a few times. This chain links TRBV7-9 with TRBJ2-5; D is perhaps TRBD1 or TRBD2 (5 bases each). The ends were cut back, 5 bases at V and 0 bases at J, with 10 bases in the middle. From germline, CDR1 is SEHNR and CDR2 FQNEAQ (reference sequence). This CDR3 is 14 amino acids long. This CDR3 is CASSQGTDQETQYF. Written as DNA, the CDR3 is TGTGCCAGCAGCCAAGGGACGGACCAAGAGACCCAGTACTTC.

This clonotype has a handful of counts. The rearrangement links TRBV5-1 to TRBJ1-1; 12 bases map to TRBD1. V was pared by 3 bases and J by 6 bases, with 12 bases of the junction left unmatched. The CDR3 covers 17 residues. The germline V gene has CDR1 SGHRS and CDR2 YFSETQ. The CDR3 region is CASSSLGTGGEGPEAFF. The CDR3 DNA reads TGCGCCAGCAGCTCCCTCGGGACAGGGGGCGAGGGCCCTGAAGCTTTCTTT.

In its sample, this clonotype was seen many times. V is TRBV7-9 and J is TRBJ2-7, with D perhaps TRBD2 (6 bases). CDR1 and CDR2 (germline): SEHNR, FQNEAQ (reference sequence). V lost 5 bases, J lost 2 bases, and 16 bases lay in between. The CDR3 is 15 residues long. The chain's CDR3 is CASSGYRDSTYEQYF. In DNA form, the CDR3 reads TGTGCCAGCAGCGGTTACCGGGACTCCACCTACGAGCAGTACTTC.

This clonotype showed up just a few times. V is TRBV14 and J is TRBJ1-2; 7 bases align to TRBD1. Germline assignment: CDR1 SGHDN and CDR2 FVKESK. The CDR3 loop spans 15 amino acids. With 1 base clipped from V and 3 bases from J, the junction kept 5 bases outside the gene matches. CDR3: CASSQVQGGDYGYTF. Here the CDR3 DNA reads TGTGCCAGCAGCCAAGTTCAGGGGGGGGACTATGGCTACACCTTC.

This clonotype was detected a few times. V gene TRBV5-1 combines with J gene TRBJ2-7; D ambiguous. V lost 3 bases and J lost 5, with 15 bases in between. The CDR3 contains 14 residues. CDR1 is SGHRS, CDR2 YFSETQ, per germline. CDR3 coding DNA: TGCGCCAGCAGCTCAGATGTAGGGTTCGACGAGCAGTACTTC. Amino acids: CASSSDVGFDEQYF.